The clone carrying this T cell receptor (beta chain) occurred a few times. These data originate in a study of response to subunit inactivated influenza vaccine. TCRdb reanalysed the RT-PCR reads using MiXCR and keeps one entry per CDR3 protein. Here the sample spans around 200,000 distinct CDR3 sequences, 9.2% being singletons. The length of the CDR3 is 16 residues. V was clipped by 0 bases and J by 1 base; unmatched bases: 1. The V gene's germline CDR1 is MNHEY and CDR2 SVGEGT. The chain employs TRBV6-2 or TRBV6-3 and TRBJ2-3, with TRBD2 identical over 10 bases. The material was non-naive T cells sorted from PBMCs, obtained on the day of vaccination. This TCR derives from a middle-aged man who received an inactivated influenza vaccine. CDR3 sequence: CASSYSLAGGTDTQYF. The DNA of the CDR3 is TGTGCCAGCAGTTACTCGCTAGCGGGGGGCACAGATACGCAGTATTTT.